The next 20 T cell receptor beta chains were all read from a single sample in a study of cytomegalovirus exposure and HLA in healthy donors. 13 Jbeta primers and 60 Vbeta primers were used for the PCR. The data were produced by immunoSEQ multiplex PCR, yet TCRdb's version contains in-frame clones alone and is incomplete. The data contain about 140,000 clones, 73% of them singletons. Sequences were obtained from PBMCs. The source of these receptors is a middle-aged woman in good health and CMV-seronegative.

The sample holds one count of this clone. The genes are TRBV4-1 and TRBJ2-5; D uncertain. Trimming took 4 bases from V and 3 from J, leaving 9 bases between them. Germline CDR1 reads MGHRA; CDR2 reads YSYEKL. The length of the CDR3 is 13 residues. As DNA, the CDR3 is TGCGCCAGCAGCCGTAGACTTGAAGAGACCCAGTACTTC. Encoded protein: CASSRRLEETQYF.

This clone has just a few counts. Other DNA variants within this sample encode the same CDR3. The chain has TRBV6-6 and TRBJ1-1; no firm D call. The V gene lost 2 bases and the J gene lost 5 bases, with 9 bases spanning the gap. The CDR3 is 13 residues long. Germline lookup yields CDR1 MNHNY and CDR2 SVGAGI (reference sequence). CDR3 DNA: TGTGCCAGCAGTTACGTCGGAGAAACTGAAGCTTTCTTT. Translated, it gives CASSYVGETEAFF.

The rearrangement joins TRBV29-1 to TRBJ2-1; tentative D call: TRBD1 (6 bases). CDR3 length: 16 amino acids. The V gene's germline CDR1 is SQVTM and CDR2 ANQGSEA. Trimming took 2 bases from V and 2 from J, leaving 16 bases between them. Written as DNA, the CDR3 is TGCAGCGTTGAAACCAGGGACACTTCTCCCTACAATGAGCAGTTCTTC. Protein sequence: CSVETRDTSPYNEQFF.

The chain employs TRBV7-9 and TRBJ1-2, with 8 bases identical to TRBD1. Germline V gives CDR1 SEHNR, CDR2 FQNEAQ (reference sequence). The CDR3 spans 15 residues. Germline trimming cut 1 base from V and 4 bases from J; bases unmatched to any gene: 5. In DNA form, the CDR3 reads TGTGCCAGCAGCTTAGGCTCGACAGGGGTCTATGGCTACACCTTC. This sequence encodes CASSLGSTGVYGYTF.

The gene calls are TRBV7-6 and TRBJ2-7; tentative D call: TRBD2 (5 bases). Per the germline V gene, CDR1 is SGHVS and CDR2 is FNYEAQ. V gave up 3 bases and J gave up 5 bases, with 11 bases separating them. CDR3 size: 13 residues. CDR3 sequence reads: CASSFKERDEQYF. The CDR3 DNA sequence: TGTGCCAGCAGCTTTAAGGAGAGGGACGAGCAGTACTTC. Drawing the rest from reference TRBV7-6 and TRBJ2-7, the complete variable domain is GAGVSQSPRYKVTKRGQDVALRCDPISGHVSLYWYRQALGQGPEFLTYFNYEAQQDKSGLPNDRFSAERPEGSISTLTIQRTEQRDSAMYRCASSFKERDEQYFGPGTRLTVT.

Only a few counts were recorded for this clone. The J gene is TRBJ1-4, the V gene TRBV6-6; 7 bases are shared with TRBD1. CDR3 length: 15 amino acids. With V trimmed by 5 bases and J by 4 bases, 7 bases remained unmatched. CDR1 is MNHNY, CDR2 SVGAGI, per germline (reference sequence). CDR3 region: CASSDRTGVNEKLFF. Written as DNA, the CDR3 is TGTGCCAGCAGTGACCGGACAGGCGTTAATGAAAAACTGTTTTTT.

The V gene is TRBV29-1, the J gene TRBJ2-3; 7 bases fit TRBD2. There are 13 residues in the CDR3. Germline V gives CDR1 SQVTM, CDR2 ANQGSEA. Trimming cost V 8 bases and J 1 base; bases outside gene matches: 6. CDR3 in amino acids: CSSGRGGTDTQYF. The CDR3, as DNA: TGCAGCTCAGGCCGGGGGGGCACAGATACGCAGTATTTT.

J is TRBJ1-1 and V is TRBV5-4, with 9 nucleotides matching TRBD1. J gave up 5 bases and V 5 bases, and 7 bases lay outside the gene matches. This CDR3 is 14 amino acids long. Germline-derived CDR1 and CDR2 are SGHNT and YYREEE (reference sequence). CDR3 protein: CASSQQGAQTEAFF. Written as DNA, the CDR3 is TGTGCCAGCAGTCAACAGGGGGCGCAAACTGAAGCTTTCTTT.

This clone was seen only once. V and J are TRBV5-4 and TRBJ2-5; tentative D call: TRBD1 (5 bases). With 0 bases removed from V and 3 bases from J, the gap between germline ends came to 15 bases. Looked up from germline, CDR1 is SGHNT and CDR2 is YYREEE (reference sequence). The CDR3 sequence is 16 residues long. This CDR3 is CASSLAGWGREETQYF. The DNA for the CDR3 is TGTGCCAGCAGCTTGGCTGGCTGGGGCAGGGAAGAGACCCAGTACTTC.

The chain recombines TRBV2 with TRBJ2-1, with TRBD1 matching over 8 bases. The CDR3 sequence is 12 residues long. The J segment lost 8 bases and the V segment lost 6 bases, leaving 3 bases of the junction unmatched. From germline, CDR1 is SNHLY and CDR2 FYNNEI. CDR3 loop: CASRSQGDEQFF. CDR3 nucleotide sequence: TGTGCCAGCAGATCACAGGGGGATGAGCAGTTCTTC.

The V and J genes are TRBV7-9 and TRBJ1-4; possible D gene TRBD1, 6 bases. CDR3 length: 14 amino acids. Trimming removed 1 base at V and 6 bases at J, with 9 bases between. The V gene's germline CDR1 is SEHNR and CDR2 FQNEAQ (reference sequence). CDR3 region: CASSLEGGDEKLFF. CDR3 DNA: TGTGCCAGCAGCTTAGAAGGGGGTGATGAAAAACTGTTTTTT. The full variable domain, rest sourced from reference TRBV7-9 and TRBJ1-4, is DTGVSQNPRHKITKRGQNVTFRCDPISEHNRLYWYRQTLGQGPEFLTYFQNEAQLEKSRLLSDRFSAERPKGSFSTLEIQRTEQGDSAMYLCASSLEGGDEKLFFGSGTQLSVL.

This chain uses TRBV7-9 with TRBJ1-2; D call uncertain. This CDR3 contains 14 residues. Deletions cut 5 bases from V and 3 bases from J, with 13 bases between. The germline V gene has CDR1 SEHNR and CDR2 FQNEAQ (reference sequence). CDR3 DNA sequence: TGTGCCAGCAGCACCCCGGGGATTCACTATGGCTACACCTTC. Its protein product is CASSTPGIHYGYTF.

The chain links TRBV15 to TRBJ2-4, with 7 bases lining up with TRBD1. Germline V CDR1 and CDR2: LNHNV, YYDKDF (reference sequence). The V and J ends lost 4 bases and 6 bases, in that order; junction bases with no gene match: 6. The CDR3 runs to 14 residues. DNA for the CDR3: TGTGCCACCAGCAATACGTGGGACAGAAACATTCAGTACTTC. Translating it yields CATSNTWDRNIQYF.

A few counts support this clone. V and J are TRBV6-5 and TRBJ1-1; 7 nucleotides align to TRBD1. J gave up 0 bases and V 0 bases, and 4 bases lay outside the gene matches. Per the germline V gene, CDR1 is MNHEY and CDR2 is SVGAGI. The CDR3 contains 16 residues. The CDR3 reads CASSYSRGGLNTEAFF. The CDR3 DNA follows: TGTGCCAGCAGTTACTCCCGAGGGGGCTTGAACACTGAAGCTTTCTTT.

The gene calls are TRBV19 and TRBJ2-7; TRBD1 matches at 9 bases. The V and J ends lost 4 bases and 7 bases, in that order; junction bases with no gene match: 8. CDR1 is LNHDA, CDR2 SQIVND, per germline (reference sequence). This CDR3 contains 14 residues. The CDR3 is CASSKDRGTREQYF. CDR3 in DNA: TGTGCCAGTAGTAAAGACAGGGGGACGAGGGAGCAGTACTTC. Filled out from reference TRBV19 and TRBJ2-7, the complete variable domain reads DGGITQSPKYLFRKEGQNVTLSCEQNLNHDAMYWYRQDPGQGLRLIYYSQIVNDFQKGDIAEGYSVSREKKESFPLTVTSAQKNPTAFYLCASSKDRGTREQYFGPGTRLTVT.

The chain has TRBV28 and TRBJ1-2; D gene uncertain. Trimming removed 11 bases at V and 6 bases at J, with 7 bases between. Per the germline V gene, CDR1 is MDHEN and CDR2 is SYDVKM. The CDR3 extends over 9 amino acids. In DNA form, the CDR3 reads TGTGCCGCCGGGGATGGCTACACCTTC. Translated, it gives CAAGDGYTF.

This chain uses TRBV13 with TRBJ2-7; 9 bases are a match to TRBD1. J lost 2 bases, V lost 2 bases, and 4 bases had no gene match. The germline gives CDR1 PRHDT, CDR2 FYEKMQ (reference sequence). This CDR3 has 15 residues. Written as DNA, the CDR3 is TGTGCCAGCAGCTTAACGCGACAGGGGGCCTACGAGCAGTACTTC. Translated: CASSLTRQGAYEQYF.

V gene TRBV2 combines with J gene TRBJ1-5; 10 nucleotides align to TRBD1. This CDR3 comprises 14 residues. The germline gives CDR1 SNHLY, CDR2 FYNNEI. J lost 5 bases, V lost 4 bases, and 2 bases had no gene match. In DNA, the CDR3 is TGTGCCAGCAGTGCCGGGACAGGGGATCAGCCCCAGCATTTT. Encoded protein: CASSAGTGDQPQHF. The full variable domain, in which reference TRBV2 and TRBJ1-5 provide the parts outside the CDR3, is EPEVTQTPSHQVTQMGQEVILRCVPISNHLYFYWYRQILGQKVEFLVSFYNNEISEKSEIFDDQFSVERPDGSNFTLKIRSTKLEDSAMYFCASSAGTGDQPQHFGDGTRLSIL.

The chain carries TRBV4-1 and TRBJ1-4, with TRBD1 identical over 7 bases. Germline CDR1 is MGHRA and CDR2 is YSYEKL. V shed 4 bases, J shed 3 bases, and the junction held 5 bases outside the gene matches. This CDR3 region has 15 residues. The CDR3 protein is CASSRNRGANEKLFF. CDR3 coding DNA: TGCGCCAGCAGCCGGAACAGGGGTGCTAATGAAAAACTGTTTTTT.

CDR3 amino acids: CASSSTGQPNYGYTF. CDR3 DNA sequence: TGTGCCAGCAGCTCCACGGGACAGCCTAACTATGGCTACACCTTC. V is TRBV7-2 and J is TRBJ1-2, with TRBD1 identical over 7 bases. This CDR3 is built from 15 residues. Germline V CDR1 and CDR2: SGHTA, FQGNSA. V shed 4 bases and J 0 bases; nucleotides not matched to a gene: 5.